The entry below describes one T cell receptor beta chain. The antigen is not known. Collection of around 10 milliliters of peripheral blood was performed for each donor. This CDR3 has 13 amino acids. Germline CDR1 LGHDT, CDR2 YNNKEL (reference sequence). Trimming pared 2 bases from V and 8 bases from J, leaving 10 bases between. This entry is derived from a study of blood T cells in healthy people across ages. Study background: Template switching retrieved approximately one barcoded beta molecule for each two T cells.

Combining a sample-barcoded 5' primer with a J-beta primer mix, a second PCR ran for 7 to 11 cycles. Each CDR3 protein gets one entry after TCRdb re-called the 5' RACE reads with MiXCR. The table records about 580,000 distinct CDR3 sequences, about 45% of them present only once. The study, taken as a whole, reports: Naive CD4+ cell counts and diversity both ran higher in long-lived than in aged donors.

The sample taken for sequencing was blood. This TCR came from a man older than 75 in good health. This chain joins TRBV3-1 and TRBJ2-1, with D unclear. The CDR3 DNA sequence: TGTGCCAGCAGCCAATTCCCCCACGATGAGCAGTTCTTC. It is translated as CASSQFPHDEQFF.